This T cell receptor beta chain comes out of a study of cytomegalovirus exposure and HLA in healthy donors. The V gene's germline CDR1 is SEHNR and CDR2 FQNEAQ (reference sequence). The CDR3 is made up of 15 amino acids. The V gene end was trimmed by 5 bases and the J gene end by 5 bases; junction bases not matched to a gene: 9. The primer mix had 60 Vbeta and 13 Jbeta primers. Repertoires were generated with immunoSEQ multiplex PCR, while TCRdb's copy carries only in-frame clones and drops some. The sample lists 180,000 or so clones; around 80% were seen once. The chain combines TRBV7-9 with TRBJ2-5, with 9 bases fitting TRBD2. Specimen: PBMCs. The sequence came from a woman younger than 45 in good health and CMV-seropositive. The CDR3 DNA reads TGTGCCAGCAGCCTACTAGCGGGCCTGGGGGAGACCCAGTACTTC. Amino acid sequence: CASSLLAGLGETQYF.